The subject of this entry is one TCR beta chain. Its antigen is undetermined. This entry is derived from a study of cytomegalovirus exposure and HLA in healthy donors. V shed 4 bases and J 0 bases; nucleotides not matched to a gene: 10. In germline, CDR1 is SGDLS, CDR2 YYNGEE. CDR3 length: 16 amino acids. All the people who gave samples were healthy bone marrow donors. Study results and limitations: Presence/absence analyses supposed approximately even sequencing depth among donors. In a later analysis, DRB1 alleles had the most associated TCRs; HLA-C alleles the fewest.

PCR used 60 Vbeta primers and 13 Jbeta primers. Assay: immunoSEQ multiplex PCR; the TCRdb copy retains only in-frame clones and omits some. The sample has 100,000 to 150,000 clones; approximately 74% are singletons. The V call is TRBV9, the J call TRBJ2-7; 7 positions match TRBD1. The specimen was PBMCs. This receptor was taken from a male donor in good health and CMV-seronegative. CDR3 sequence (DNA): TGTGCCAGCAGCCTTATCCGGGACAGTCCCTCCTACGAGCAGTACTTC. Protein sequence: CASSLIRDSPSYEQYF. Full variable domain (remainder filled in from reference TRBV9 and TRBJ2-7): DSGVTQTPKHLITATGQRVTLRCSPRSGDLSVYWYQQSLDQGLQFLIQYYNGEERAKGNILERFSAQQFPDLHSELNLSSLELGDSALYFCASSLIRDSPSYEQYFGPGTRLTVT.